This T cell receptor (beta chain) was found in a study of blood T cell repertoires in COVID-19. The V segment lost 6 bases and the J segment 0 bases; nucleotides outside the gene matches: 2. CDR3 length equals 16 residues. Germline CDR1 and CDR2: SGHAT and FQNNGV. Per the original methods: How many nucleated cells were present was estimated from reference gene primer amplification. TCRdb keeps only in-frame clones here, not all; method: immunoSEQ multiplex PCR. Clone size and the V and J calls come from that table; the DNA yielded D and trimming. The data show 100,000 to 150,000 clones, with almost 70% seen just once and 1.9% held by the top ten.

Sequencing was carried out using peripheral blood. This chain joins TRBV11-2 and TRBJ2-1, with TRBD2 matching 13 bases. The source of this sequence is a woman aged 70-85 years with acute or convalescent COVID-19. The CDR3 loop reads CASRRTSGSSYNEQFF. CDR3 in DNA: TGTGCCAGCAGGCGGACTAGCGGGAGCTCCTACAATGAGCAGTTCTTC. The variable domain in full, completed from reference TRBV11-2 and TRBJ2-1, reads EAGVAQSPRYKIIEKRQSVAFWCNPISGHATLYWYQQILGQGPKLLIQFQNNGVVDDSQLPKDRFSAERLKGVDSTLKIQPAKLEDSAVYLCASRRTSGSSYNEQFFGPGTRLTVL.